This T cell receptor beta chain is from a study of blood T cell repertoires in COVID-19. Study-level background: Acute and convalescent COVID-19 samples came from the United States, Italy and Spain.

Study processing details: Amplification from reference gene primers served as the basis for estimated nucleated cell counts. Only in-frame clones appear in the TCRdb table, and some are missing; sequencing was by immunoSEQ multiplex PCR. From that table come the V and J calls and clone size; the DNA was used to work out D and trimming. The data hold roughly 250,000 clones, with around 86% observed a single time. This CDR3 region has 12 residues. V shed 7 bases and J shed 8 bases, with 12 bases lying between them. The V gene's germline CDR1 is SEHNR and CDR2 FQNEAQ (reference sequence). The receptor was derived from a man aged 35 to 55 who had recovered from COVID-19. The sample consisted of peripheral blood. The chain couples TRBV7-9 to TRBJ1-3; no definite D call. This CDR3 reads CASTNLGDTIYF. CDR3 nucleotides: TGTGCCAGCACCAACCTGGGAGACACCATATATTTT.